These 8 T cell receptor beta chains were all obtained from the same sample, sequenced in a study of T cell changes during pregnancy in multiple sclerosis. Data came from immunoSEQ multiplex PCR; TCRdb stores just in-frame clones and leaves some out. The profile shows about 36,000 clones, 93% of them singletons. Here the sequenced sample was CD4+ T cells from peripheral blood mononuclear cells, taken in the first trimester of pregnancy. The receptors here all came from a female donor with multiple sclerosis, enrolled in a pregnancy study.

The chain employs TRBV28 and TRBJ2-5; 10 bases are shared with TRBD1. Judging by the DNA end, TRBJ2-7 fits better; the J call may be wrong. Germline values: CDR1 MDHEN, CDR2 SYDVKM. The length of the CDR3 is 14 residues. CDR3: CASSPGTGVYEQYF. The CDR3 DNA reads TGTGCCAGCAGCCCCGGGACAGGGGTCTACGAGCAGTACTTC.

This chain links TRBV5-1 with TRBJ2-5; 8 positions match TRBD1. Germline assignment: CDR1 SGHRS and CDR2 YFSETQ. Losses at the gene ends were 1 base for V and 5 bases for J; bases not matched to a gene: 4. CDR3 length: 14 amino acids. CDR3 bases: TGCGCCAGCAGCTTGACCAGACAGGGGGAGACCCAGTACTTC. Its protein is CASSLTRQGETQYF.

Regarding this clone: The identical CDR3 is also encoded by other nucleotide sequences in the sample. The rearrangement joins TRBV18 to TRBJ2-3; D is unclear. Germline V gene sequence: CDR1 KGHSH, CDR2 LQKENI. The CDR3 loop spans 15 amino acids. V was shortened by 5 bases and J by 2 bases, with 14 bases between the two germline ends. The CDR3 loop reads CASSGSPHPTDTQYF. DNA for the CDR3: TGTGCCAGCTCAGGCTCGCCCCACCCCACAGATACGCAGTATTTT. Using reference TRBV18 and TRBJ2-3 for the parts outside the CDR3, the full variable domain is NAGVMQNPRHLVRRRGQEARLRCSPMKGHSHVYWYRQLPEEGLKFMVYLQKENIIDESGMPKERFSAEFPKEGPSILRIQQVVRGDSAAYFCASSGSPHPTDTQYFGPGTRLTVL.

V usage is TRBV20-1 and J usage is TRBJ1-1; the D gene is possibly TRBD1 (5 bases). Trimming took off 3 bases at V and 11 bases at J, with 13 bases between the two ends. The CDR3 has 11 residues. Germline V gene data show CDR1 as DFQATT and CDR2 as SNEGSKA (reference sequence). CDR3 coding DNA: TGCAGTGCTAGTCAGACGGGGGTGGCTTTCTTT. This encodes CSASQTGVAFF.

J is TRBJ2-7 and V is TRBV19; D remains ambiguous. The CDR3 is 14 amino acids. Looked up from germline, CDR1 is LNHDA and CDR2 is SQIVND (reference sequence). Trimming cost V 5 bases and J 0 bases, with 11 bases left between them. The CDR3, as DNA: TGTGCCAGTAGTGCCCGTGGGCGCTCCTACGAGCAGTACTTC. Encoded protein: CASSARGRSYEQYF.

The chain is built from TRBV7-8 and TRBJ1-2; TRBD1 might be the D (6 bases). The CDR3 has 15 residues. Germline V gives CDR1 SGHVS, CDR2 FQNEAQ. Trimming left V 5 bases short and J 7 bases short, with 20 bases between. Here the CDR3 DNA reads TGTGCCAGCAGCCTGGGGGCAAGGACAGTTGCTGGCTACACCTTC. It encodes CASSLGARTVAGYTF.

This clone was detected a few times. V usage is TRBV9 and J usage is TRBJ1-1; weak D call: TRBD1 (6 bases). Trimming removed 0 bases at V and 0 bases at J, with 9 bases between. This CDR3 spans 15 amino acids. Per germline, CDR1 SGDLS and CDR2 YYNGEE. DNA for the CDR3: TGTGCCAGCAGCGTAGGGCAGGGGATGAACACTGAAGCTTTCTTT. It is translated as CASSVGQGMNTEAFF.

The V gene is TRBV11-2, the J gene TRBJ1-2, with D hard to call. Deletions cut 3 bases from V and 7 bases from J, with 15 bases between. CDR1 SGHAT and CDR2 FQNNGV come from the germline V gene. This CDR3 comprises 14 residues. The CDR3 loop is CASSFLLLNSGYTF. The CDR3 DNA is TGTGCCAGCAGCTTCCTTCTGCTCAATAGTGGCTACACCTTC. The variable domain in full, with the rest retrieved from reference TRBV11-2 and TRBJ1-2, is EAGVAQSPRYKIIEKRQSVAFWCNPISGHATLYWYQQILGQGPKLLIQFQNNGVVDDSQLPKDRFSAERLKGVDSTLKIQPAKLEDSAVYLCASSFLLLNSGYTFGSGTRLTVV.